This T cell receptor beta chain stems from a study of long-term antiretroviral therapy in people with HIV. The CDR3 totals 15 residues. Germline CDR1 and CDR2: ENHRY and SYGVKD. V was clipped by 6 bases and J by 3 bases; unmatched bases: 5. The authors ran the immunoSEQ assay, v3.0, at survey level. Sequenced by immunoSEQ multiplex PCR; TCRdb stores in-frame clones only, minus some. Among 25,000 to 35,000 clones listed, just over 90% were seen once. This rearrangement joins TRBV10-3 to TRBJ1-5; 10 positions agree with TRBD1. The sequencing here drew on unsorted PBMCs, taken 3.1 years after starting antiretroviral therapy. This TCR was recovered from a young man with HIV. The CDR3 DNA is TGTGCCATCAGCGAGGGACAGGGGAACAATCAGCCCCAGCATTTT. The encoded protein is CAISEGQGNNQPQHF.